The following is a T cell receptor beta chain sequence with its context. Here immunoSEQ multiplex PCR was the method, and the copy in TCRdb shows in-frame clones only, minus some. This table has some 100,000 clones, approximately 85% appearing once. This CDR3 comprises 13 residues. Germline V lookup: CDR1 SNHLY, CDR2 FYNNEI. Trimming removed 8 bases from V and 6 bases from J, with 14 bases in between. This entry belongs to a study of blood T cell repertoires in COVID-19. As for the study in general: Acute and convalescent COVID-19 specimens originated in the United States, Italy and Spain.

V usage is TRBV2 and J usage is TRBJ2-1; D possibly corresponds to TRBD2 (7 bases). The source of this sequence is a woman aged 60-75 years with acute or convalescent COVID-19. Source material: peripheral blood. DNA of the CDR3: TGTGCCAGCGGTCGGGGGGCGATCAATGAGCAGTTCTTC. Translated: CASGRGAINEQFF.